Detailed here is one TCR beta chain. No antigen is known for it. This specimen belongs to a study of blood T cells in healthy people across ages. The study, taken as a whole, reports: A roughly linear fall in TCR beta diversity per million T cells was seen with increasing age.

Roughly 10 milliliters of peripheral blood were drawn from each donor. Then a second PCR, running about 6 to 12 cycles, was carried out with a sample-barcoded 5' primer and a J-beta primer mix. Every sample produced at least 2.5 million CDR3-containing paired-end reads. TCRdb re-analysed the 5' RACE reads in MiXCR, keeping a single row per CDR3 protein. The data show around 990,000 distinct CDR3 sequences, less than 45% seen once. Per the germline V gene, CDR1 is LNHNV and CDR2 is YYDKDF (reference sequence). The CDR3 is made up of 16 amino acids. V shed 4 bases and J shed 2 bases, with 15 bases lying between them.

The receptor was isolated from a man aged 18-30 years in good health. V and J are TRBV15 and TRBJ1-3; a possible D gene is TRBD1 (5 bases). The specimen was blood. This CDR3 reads CATSIEPGPAGNTIYF. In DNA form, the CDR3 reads TGTGCCACCAGCATAGAGCCAGGGCCGGCTGGAAACACCATATATTTT.